This T cell receptor beta chain was observed in a study of blood T cell repertoires in COVID-19. The CDR3 spans 15 residues. Germline V gene sequence: CDR1 SGHTA, CDR2 FQGNSA. V was clipped by 5 bases and J by 10 bases; unmatched bases: 7. TCRdb keeps only in-frame clones here, not all; method: immunoSEQ multiplex PCR. The data hold a few hundred thousand clones, with 80% to 90% observed a single time. The sequenced material came from peripheral blood. The TCR comes from a man aged 18-30 years with COVID-19, enrolled during active disease. The chain couples TRBV7-2 to TRBJ1-6; 11 bases fit TRBD1. Written as DNA, the CDR3 is TGTGCCAGCAGCGCCGGGACAGGGGGTGACTCACCCCTCCACTTT. This codes for CASSAGTGGDSPLHF.